The sequence of this TCR beta chain was determined in a study of radiation and T cells in renal cell carcinoma. Profiled with immunoSEQ multiplex PCR; TCRdb holds only in-frame clones, not every one. The table includes about 150,000 clones, 86% detected once. There are 15 residues in the CDR3. Germline CDR1 is SEHNR and CDR2 is FQNEAQ (reference sequence). V shed 5 bases, J shed 0 bases, and the junction held 3 bases outside the gene matches. Specified time point: blood 4 weeks post-SBRT, at nephrectomy. The sample's treatment: 15 Gy SBRT to primary tumor, nephrectomy 4 weeks later. This TCR derives from a woman between 45 and 60 years old with renal cell carcinoma. The J gene is TRBJ1-4, the V gene TRBV7-9; 7 positions agree with TRBD1. This specimen was blood, taken from a patient whose treatment included radiotherapy and nephrectomy. CDR3 nucleotide sequence: TGTGCCAGCAGCGGGGACAGTTCAACTAATGAAAAACTGTTTTTT. This encodes CASSGDSSTNEKLFF.